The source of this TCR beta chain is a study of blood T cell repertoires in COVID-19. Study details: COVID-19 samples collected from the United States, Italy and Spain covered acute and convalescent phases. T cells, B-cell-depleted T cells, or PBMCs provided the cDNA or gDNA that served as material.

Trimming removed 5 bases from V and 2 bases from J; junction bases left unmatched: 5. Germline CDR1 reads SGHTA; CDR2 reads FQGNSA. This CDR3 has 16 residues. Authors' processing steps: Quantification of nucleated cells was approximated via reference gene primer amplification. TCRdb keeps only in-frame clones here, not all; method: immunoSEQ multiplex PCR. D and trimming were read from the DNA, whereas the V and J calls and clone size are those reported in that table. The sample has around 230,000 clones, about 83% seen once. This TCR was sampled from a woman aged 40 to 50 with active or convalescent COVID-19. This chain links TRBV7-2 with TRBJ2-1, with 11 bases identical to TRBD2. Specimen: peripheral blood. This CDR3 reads CASSPISGRAYNEQFF. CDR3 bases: TGTGCCAGCAGCCCCATTAGCGGGAGGGCCTACAATGAGCAGTTCTTC.